Listed below are T cell receptor beta chains from one sample, sequenced in a study of blood T cell repertoires in COVID-19. TCRdb's table, derived via immunoSEQ multiplex PCR, lists solely in-frame clones and lacks some. The table has a few hundred thousand clones, 85% to 90% seen once. The specimen sequenced was peripheral blood. The receptors here all came from a man between 60 and 75 years old with acute or convalescent COVID-19. The CDR3 runs from the conserved cysteine through the conserved F or W. A D gene is named only where the DNA matches it firmly. Some rows mark clone size as missing; the rest say once, few, many or name a class of expanded clone.

d_gene	j_gene	len	abundance	v_gene	CDR3nt	CDR3aa
-	TRBJ1-1	13	-	TRBV29-1	TGCAGCGCTTCGCCCATGCAGGACACTGAAGCTTTCTTT	CSASPMQDTEAFF
-	TRBJ1-6	14	few	TRBV9	TGTGCCAGCAGCGTAGGAGAGTTGAATTCACCCCTCCACTTT	CASSVGELNSPLHF
TRBD1	TRBJ2-6	15	-	TRBV9	TGTGCCAGCAACAGGGGTTACTCTGGGGCCAACGTCCTGACTTTC	CASNRGYSGANVLTF
TRBD1	TRBJ2-1	15	-	TRBV9	TGTGCCAGCAGCGTAGAGGGGGACAGGGTAAATGAGCAGTTCTTC	CASSVEGDRVNEQFF
-	TRBJ1-2	13	-	TRBV6-4	TGTGCCAGCAGTGACTCGGGGGCCGGGGGCTACACCTTC	CASSDSGAGGYTF
TRBD1	TRBJ1-2	16	-	TRBV28	TGTGCCAGCAGTTTCTCTTCGGGACAGGGGGCAAGAGGCTACACCTTC	CASSFSSGQGARGYTF
-	TRBJ2-7	15	-	TRBV7-3	TGTGCCAGCAGCTTAACTGGGGCAGGACCGGAGGAGCAGTACTTC	CASSLTGAGPEEQYF
TRBD1	TRBJ1-1	15	-	TRBV10-3	TGTGCCATCAGTGGAAACAGGGGCCCAGACACTGAAGCTTTCTTT	CAISGNRGPDTEAFF
-	TRBJ2-7	15	few	TRBV3-1/TRBV3-2	TGTGCCAGCAGCCAAGACCGTTTCTCTAACTACGAGCAGTACTTC	CASSQDRFSNYEQYF
TRBD2	TRBJ2-5	17	-	TRBV28	TGTGCCAGCAGCCGGCCCCTAGCGGGAGGCCCCAAAGAGACCCAGTACTTC	CASSRPLAGGPKETQYF
-	TRBJ2-6	19	-	TRBV5-1	TGCGCCAGCAGCTTGGAGGGGCGGACAACCCGCTCTGGGGCCAACGTCCTGACTTTC	CASSLEGRTTRSGANVLTF
-	TRBJ2-1	13	-	TRBV7-9	TGTGCCAGTAGGCGCAGGGGGGACAATGAGCAGTTCTTC	CASRRRGDNEQFF
-	TRBJ2-6	14	-	TRBV7-3	TGTGCCAGCAGCTTAGGCCCTGGGGCCAACGTCCTGACTTTC	CASSLGPGANVLTF
TRBD2	TRBJ2-7	14	-	TRBV6-5	TGTGCCAGCAGACGACCGGGGGGGAGCAGTGAGCAGTACTTC	CASRRPGGSSEQYF
-	TRBJ2-7	15	-	TRBV28	TGTGCCAGCACTCTGTGGGACAAGGCGACCTACGAGCAGTACTTC	CASTLWDKATYEQYF
-	TRBJ1-2	15	-	TRBV6-4	TGTGCCAGCAGTGATTCTGGGGCCGCTGGCTATGGCTACACCTTC	CASSDSGAAGYGYTF
-	TRBJ2-3	15	-	TRBV29-1	TGCAGCGTTGACCCCGGGACTGGAACCACAGATACGCAGTATTTT	CSVDPGTGTTDTQYF
-	TRBJ2-7	13	-	TRBV5-1	TGCGCCAGCAGCTTGGTCGAGTTCGACGAGCAGTACTTC	CASSLVEFDEQYF
TRBD1	TRBJ1-2	14	-	TRBV29-1	TGCAGCGTTGGCCCGACAGGGCCTTACTATGGCTACACCTTC	CSVGPTGPYYGYTF
TRBD1	TRBJ2-2	13	-	TRBV6-5	TGTGCCATGGGGGACAGGTTCACCGGGGAGCTGTTTTTT	CAMGDRFTGELFF
-	TRBJ1-5	15	-	TRBV28	TGTGCCAGCAGCAGGGGTCAATATAGCAATCAGCCCCAGCATTTT	CASSRGQYSNQPQHF
-	TRBJ1-2	13	-	TRBV12-3/TRBV12-4	TGTGCCAGCAGCCCTGTCCCCCCAGATGGCTACACCTTC	CASSPVPPDGYTF
-	TRBJ1-1	13	-	TRBV30	TGTGCCTGGAGGAACCCGGGGGGGACTGAAGCTTTCTTT	CAWRNPGGTEAFF
-	TRBJ2-2	13	-	TRBV28	TGTGCCAGCAGTTTTGTAGTAGCCGGGGAGCTGTTTTTT	CASSFVVAGELFF
TRBD1	TRBJ1-6	16	-	TRBV2	TGTGCCAGCAGGTCTACCATGACAGGGGTTAATTCACCCCTCCACTTT	CASRSTMTGVNSPLHF
-	TRBJ1-5	17	-	TRBV28	TGTGCCAGCAGCGCAACAGGTTTGGGCCTGGCCCATCAGCCCCAGCATTTT	CASSATGLGLAHQPQHF
TRBD2	TRBJ2-3	18	-	TRBV27	TGTGCCAGCAGTCGCATCCCAGCGGGAGCCCTGGAGGGAGATACGCAGTATTTT	CASSRIPAGALEGDTQYF
TRBD2	TRBJ2-5	18	-	TRBV5-6	TGTGCCAGCAGCTTGAACGTTGTTAGCGGGAGAGTCGGAGAGACCCAGTACTTC	CASSLNVVSGRVGETQYF
TRBD2	TRBJ2-5	17	-	TRBV6-1	TGTGCCAGCAGTGAAGGGGGCGGGAGAGGGACCTGGGAGACCCAGTACTTC	CASSEGGGRGTWETQYF
TRBD1	TRBJ2-5	17	once	TRBV3-1/TRBV3-2	TGTGCCAGCAGCCAAGATAGGTTTGGGACAGGGGCCGACGAACAGTACTTC	CASSQDRFGTGADEQYF
-	TRBJ1-2	11	-	TRBV19	TGTGCCAGTAGTCCGAGGGTCGGCTACACCTTC	CASSPRVGYTF
-	TRBJ2-2	15	-	TRBV30	TGTGCCTGGAGTGTCAACTCCCTTAACACCGGGGAGCTGTTTTTT	CAWSVNSLNTGELFF
TRBD1	TRBJ1-4	15	many	TRBV12-5	TGTGCTAGTGCACTACCCCTCGCAGGGGGAGAAAAACTGTTTTTT	CASALPLAGGEKLFF
-	TRBJ2-5	14	-	TRBV3-1/TRBV3-2	TGTGCCAGCAGCCTCCGGACAGCCCAAGAGACCCAGTACTTC	CASSLRTAQETQYF
TRBD2	TRBJ2-5	16	-	TRBV5-4	TGTGCCAGCAGCTCCGGGATAGCGGGAGGACAAGAGACCCAGTACTTC	CASSSGIAGGQETQYF
TRBD1	TRBJ2-7	17	-	TRBV9	TGTGCCAGCAGCGCTGGCCTCGGACAGGGAAGGACTTTCGAGCAGTACTTC	CASSAGLGQGRTFEQYF
TRBD1	TRBJ1-1	14	-	TRBV11-2	TGTGCCATCGGACAGGGTGTATGGAACACTGAAGCTTTCTTT	CAIGQGVWNTEAFF
TRBD1	TRBJ1-5	18	-	TRBV2	TGTGCCAGCAGTCAAAGGGGCAGGGGGCGAATGGTGTATCAGCCCCAGCATTTT	CASSQRGRGRMVYQPQHF
-	TRBJ1-1	13	-	TRBV28	TGTGCCAGCAGGTGGCGGGGTTACACTGAAGCTTTCTTT	CASRWRGYTEAFF
TRBD1	TRBJ1-1	12	-	TRBV29-1	TGCAGCGTTGACAGGGGGCGAACTGAAGCTTTCTTT	CSVDRGRTEAFF
-	TRBJ2-5	14	-	TRBV5-1	TGCGCCAGCAGAGAAACGGTTAACCAAGAGACCCAGTACTTC	CASRETVNQETQYF
TRBD2	TRBJ2-5	15	-	TRBV3-1/TRBV3-2	TGTGCCAGCAGCCTGAGGACTAGCGGGCAAGAGACCCAGTACTTC	CASSLRTSGQETQYF